The 29 T cell receptor beta chains in this list originate from one sample, sequenced in a study of cytomegalovirus exposure and HLA in healthy donors. The PCR was carried out with 60 Vbeta primers and 13 Jbeta primers. The protocol was immunoSEQ multiplex PCR, while the TCRdb copy is restricted to in-frame clones and leaves out a portion. Of roughly 250,000 clones listed, 80% were seen once; the top ten hold over 0.3%. The specimen was PBMCs. Receptor source: a girl aged 2 to 10 in good health and CMV-seronegative.

The rearrangement uses TRBV5-1 and TRBJ2-2; 8 nucleotides line up with TRBD2. CDR1 is SGHRS, CDR2 YFSETQ, per germline. The J segment lost 6 bases and the V segment lost 8 bases, leaving 18 bases of the junction unmatched. The CDR3 length is 17 residues. CDR3 amino acids: CASSGTRGATLPGELFF. Here the CDR3 DNA reads TGCGCCAGTAGCGGGACACGGGGGGCGACCCTCCCCGGGGAGCTGTTTTTT.

This rearrangement joins TRBV27 to TRBJ2-5; a possible D gene is TRBD2 (5 bases). Trimming took off 0 bases at V and 4 bases at J, with 12 bases between the two ends. CDR3 length equals 15 residues. Germline loops: CDR1 MNHEY, CDR2 SMNVEV (reference sequence). The CDR3 loop reads CASSLSGRRGETQYF. CDR3 in DNA: TGTGCCAGCAGTTTATCCGGGCGTCGGGGAGAGACCCAGTACTTC.

The V and J genes are TRBV9 and TRBJ2-1; TRBD2 agrees at 13 bases. The CDR3 has 16 amino acids. The junction had 6 bases not matched to a gene; V was cut back by 1 base and J by 8 bases. Germline values: CDR1 SGDLS, CDR2 YYNGEE. The CDR3 nucleotides read TGTGCCAGCAGCGTAAGACTAGCGGGAGGAATATATGAGCAGTTCTTC. As protein: CASSVRLAGGIYEQFF. The full variable domain, completed using reference TRBV9 and TRBJ2-1, is DSGVTQTPKHLITATGQRVTLRCSPRSGDLSVYWYQQSLDQGLQFLIQYYNGEERAKGNILERFSAQQFPDLHSELNLSSLELGDSALYFCASSVRLAGGIYEQFFGPGTRLTVL.

The V call is TRBV15, the J call TRBJ2-7; 8 bases agree with TRBD2. Germline assignment: CDR1 LNHNV and CDR2 YYDKDF (reference sequence). Losses at the gene ends were 0 bases for V and 2 bases for J; bases not matched to a gene: 12. This CDR3 is 18 amino acids long. The chain's CDR3 is CATSRDPQSGRAPYEQYF. For the CDR3, the DNA is TGTGCCACCAGCAGAGATCCTCAGAGCGGGAGAGCCCCCTACGAGCAGTACTTC.

The J gene is TRBJ1-1, the V gene TRBV5-6; D unresolved. V was pared by 4 bases and J by 4 bases, with 14 bases between. Germline CDR1 reads SGHDT; CDR2 reads YYEEEE. This CDR3 contains 14 residues. The CDR3 DNA reads as TGTGCCAGCAGCCCTCAAGTGAGGCGCACTGAAGCTTTCTTT. It is translated as CASSPQVRRTEAFF.

In this sample, this clone turned up a few times. The J gene is TRBJ2-1, the V gene TRBV28, with D possibly TRBD2 on 5 matching bases. This CDR3 comprises 15 residues. Between the trimmed V and J ends, which lost 6 bases and 0 bases, there was a span of 12 bases. CDR1 is MDHEN and CDR2 is SYDVKM in the germline V gene. CDR3 DNA sequence: TGTGCCAGCAGACGGACTCCAAGCTCCTACAATGAGCAGTTCTTC. Amino acid sequence: CASRRTPSSYNEQFF.

This chain joins TRBV28 and TRBJ2-7, with 9 positions matching TRBD1. The CDR3 runs 17 residues. Germline CDR1 is MDHEN and CDR2 is SYDVKM. V lost 3 bases, J lost 1 base, and 10 bases stayed unmatched. This chain's CDR3 is CASSFPTRDRVSYEQYF. The CDR3 coding sequence is TGTGCCAGCAGTTTCCCCACCCGGGACAGGGTATCCTACGAGCAGTACTTC. Together with reference TRBV28 and TRBJ2-7, the CDR3 gives the full variable domain: DVKVTQSSRYLVKRTGEKVFLECVQDMDHENMFWYRQDPGLGLRLIYFSYDVKMKEKGDIPEGYSVSREKKERFSLILESASTNQTSMYLCASSFPTRDRVSYEQYFGPGTRLTVT.

In this sample, this clone turned up once. The V and J genes are TRBV7-9 and TRBJ1-1, with D possibly TRBD1 on 6 matching bases. The CDR3 contains 17 residues. Per the germline V gene, CDR1 is SEHNR and CDR2 is FQNEAQ (reference sequence). V lost 6 bases, J lost 1 base, and 21 bases lay in between. CDR3 protein: CASSSRERQVQNTEAFF. The CDR3 nucleotides are TGTGCCAGCAGTTCGAGGGAAAGACAGGTTCAGAACACTGAAGCTTTCTTT.

V and J are TRBV6-6 and TRBJ1-1, with no clear D. This CDR3 comprises 13 residues. V was clipped by 5 bases and J by 6 bases, with 13 bases between them. The germline gives CDR1 MNHNY, CDR2 SVGAGI (reference sequence). The CDR3, as DNA: TGTGCCAGCAGTATGCCGGGGTTTCCTGAAGCTTTCTTT. Translated, it gives CASSMPGFPEAFF.

This clone was detected a few times. The gene calls are TRBV5-1 and TRBJ2-7; 10 nucleotides align to TRBD2. With 0 bases clipped from V and 1 base from J, the junction kept 7 bases outside the gene matches. CDR1 and CDR2 (germline): SGHRS, YFSETQ. This CDR3 is built from 17 residues. The CDR3 reads CASSLAPFSGGSYEQYF. CDR3 sequence (DNA): TGCGCCAGCAGCTTGGCCCCTTTTAGCGGGGGGTCCTACGAGCAGTACTTC.

The chain uses TRBV6-5 and TRBJ2-7; D is perhaps TRBD2 (5 bases). Germline V gene sequence: CDR1 MNHEY, CDR2 SVGAGI. The CDR3 totals 15 residues. V lost 6 bases and J 6 bases, leaving 21 bases between the germline ends. CDR3 sequence (DNA): TGTGCCAGCAGGCAGAGGGCAGCCCGAGTATCCGAGCAGTACTTC. Residues: CASRQRAARVSEQYF.

The chain has TRBV11-2 and TRBJ1-4, with TRBD1 matching 7 bases. The CDR3 runs to 15 residues. V gave up 1 base and J gave up 5 bases; unmatched junction bases: 4. CDR1 SGHAT and CDR2 FQNNGV come from the germline V gene. CDR3 region: CASSLVRTGNEKLFF. DNA for the CDR3: TGTGCCAGCAGCTTAGTTAGGACAGGAAATGAAAAACTGTTTTTT.

V usage is TRBV9 and J usage is TRBJ2-2; the D is unclear. The V gene lost 3 bases and the J gene lost 1 base, with 4 bases spanning the gap. Germline CDR1 and CDR2: SGDLS and YYNGEE. The CDR3 has 13 amino acids. CDR3 region: CASSGQNTGELFF. In DNA, the CDR3 is TGTGCCAGCAGCGGTCAGAACACCGGGGAGCTGTTTTTT.

This clone was seen more than once but under ten times. The V and J genes are TRBV30 and TRBJ2-5; TRBD1 matches 7 bases. Matching the DNA end better, TRBJ2-7 makes the J call doubtful. This CDR3 comprises 12 residues. Germline V lookup: CDR1 GTSNPN, CDR2 SVGIG (reference sequence). The CDR3 is CAWSGQGYEQYF. The CDR3 DNA is TGTGCCTGGAGTGGACAGGGCTACGAGCAGTACTTC.

The rearrangement joins TRBV9 to TRBJ2-2; 7 nucleotides agree with TRBD2. Trimming cost V 4 bases and J 4 bases; bases outside gene matches: 7. Germline loops: CDR1 SGDLS, CDR2 YYNGEE. The CDR3 loop spans 15 amino acids. DNA of the CDR3: TGTGCCAGCAGCACCGGACTAGTCGGCACCGGGGAGCTGTTTTTT. Amino acids: CASSTGLVGTGELFF.

The chain uses TRBV7-9 and TRBJ1-4; tentatively, D is TRBD1 (5 bases). Germline CDR1 SEHNR, CDR2 FQNEAQ (reference sequence). V dropped 2 bases and J dropped 8 bases, with 12 bases sitting between them. The CDR3 has 14 amino acids. CDR3 nucleotides: TGTGCCAGCAGCTTATCAGGGCCTCGGGAAAAACTGTTTTTT. Translation: CASSLSGPREKLFF.

The rearrangement joins TRBV27 to TRBJ2-1, with D uncertain. This CDR3 is built from 13 residues. Germline V gene sequence: CDR1 MNHEY, CDR2 SMNVEV (reference sequence). Trimming took 2 bases from V and 6 from J, leaving 8 bases between them. The CDR3 spells CASSLSVANEQFF. CDR3 bases: TGTGCCAGCAGTTTAAGTGTGGCCAATGAGCAGTTCTTC.

The chain recombines TRBV19 with TRBJ1-5; possible D gene TRBD1, 5 bases. Trimming left V 5 bases short and J 5 bases short, with 16 bases between. The CDR3 is 15 residues long. Germline assignment: CDR1 LNHDA and CDR2 SQIVND (reference sequence). CDR3 DNA sequence: TGTGCCAGTAGTTGGGGTATGTCGGGGGATCAGCCCCAGCATTTT. Encoded protein: CASSWGMSGDQPQHF.

CDR3 in DNA: TGTGCCAGCAGTTACTCGGAGGGCAGCGGAAACACCATATATTTT. Amino acid sequence: CASSYSEGSGNTIYF. V usage is TRBV6-5 and J usage is TRBJ1-3, with D hard to call. V shed 0 bases and J shed 4 bases, with 10 bases lying between them. The germline V gene encodes CDR1 MNHEY and CDR2 SVGAGI. The CDR3 totals 15 residues.

The CDR3 loop is CASSYSRGIMTYEQYF. DNA for the CDR3: TGTGCCAGCAGTTACTCTCGGGGAATAATGACCTACGAGCAGTACTTC. The rearrangement links TRBV6-5 to TRBJ2-5; D possibly corresponds to TRBD2 (5 bases). The J call is doubtful: the DNA matches TRBJ2-7 better. Germline V CDR1 and CDR2: MNHEY, SVGAGI. The CDR3 sequence is 16 residues long.

This chain connects TRBV7-7 to TRBJ2-1; D gene uncertain. The CDR3 extends over 13 amino acids. With 3 bases removed from V and 6 bases from J, the gap between germline ends came to 9 bases. Germline assignment: CDR1 SSHAT and CDR2 FNYEAQ (reference sequence). The CDR3 sequence is CASSFTAANEQFF. CDR3 nucleotide sequence: TGTGCCAGCAGCTTTACAGCTGCCAATGAGCAGTTCTTC.

This clone appeared a few times. The chain uses TRBV6-5 and TRBJ1-2; 7 positions agree with TRBD1. Germline-derived CDR1 and CDR2 are MNHEY and SVGAGI. Trimming took 6 bases from V and 8 from J; bases not matched to a gene: 12. The CDR3 is 14 residues long. The CDR3 bases are TGTGCCAGCAGCGGACAGGCCTGGGCGGGAGGCTACACCTTC. Translating it yields CASSGQAWAGGYTF.

The chain couples TRBV19 to TRBJ2-4; the match to TRBD2 covers 12 bases. The junction had 9 bases not matched to a gene; V was cut back by 3 bases and J by 6 bases. The CDR3 runs 17 residues. Looked up from germline, CDR1 is LNHDA and CDR2 is SQIVND (reference sequence). The chain's CDR3 is CASSILAGGPGGNIQYF. The CDR3 DNA follows: TGTGCCAGTAGTATCCTAGCGGGAGGGCCGGGTGGAAACATTCAGTACTTC.

This chain connects TRBV7-6 to TRBJ2-1; D might be TRBD2 (6 bases). This CDR3 spans 12 amino acids. CDR1 and CDR2 from the germline V gene are SGHVS and FNYEAQ. Trimming took 3 bases from V and 8 from J, leaving 8 bases between them. In nucleotides, the CDR3 is TGTGCCAGCAGCTTGGCTAGCGATGAGCAGTTCTTC. Translation: CASSLASDEQFF.

This rearrangement joins TRBV5-4 to TRBJ1-2, with 7 bases that match TRBD1. This CDR3 has 13 amino acids. With V trimmed by 5 bases and J by 7 bases, 8 bases remained unmatched. Germline CDR1 is SGHNT and CDR2 is YYREEE (reference sequence). The CDR3 spells CASRMDRSSGYTF. The CDR3 nucleotides read TGTGCCAGCAGAATGGACAGGTCGAGTGGCTACACCTTC. Full variable domain (missing parts from reference TRBV5-4 and TRBJ1-2): ETGVTQSPTHLIKTRGQQVTLRCSSQSGHNTVSWYQQALGQGPQFIFQYYREEENGRGNFPPRFSGLQFPNYSSELNVNALELDDSALYLCASRMDRSSGYTFGSGTRLTVV.

The chain carries TRBV11-2 and TRBJ2-1; 11 nucleotides agree with TRBD2. This CDR3 region has 16 residues. Germline CDR1 is SGHAT and CDR2 is FQNNGV. The J segment lost 6 bases and the V segment lost 1 base, leaving 5 bases of the junction unmatched. The CDR3 region is CASSLGLAGGTNEQFF. DNA of the CDR3: TGTGCCAGCAGCTTAGGGCTAGCGGGAGGTACCAATGAGCAGTTCTTC.

The rearrangement joins TRBV5-5 to TRBJ1-4; 7 bases align to TRBD1. In germline, CDR1 is SGHKS, CDR2 YYEKEE (reference sequence). V dropped 4 bases and J dropped 5; count of bases not matched to a gene: 11. The CDR3 runs to 16 residues. The CDR3: CASSPGHRGRNEKLFF. The CDR3 DNA sequence: TGTGCCAGCAGCCCAGGTCACAGGGGACGGAATGAAAAACTGTTTTTT.

This chain links TRBV18 with TRBJ1-2, with D tentatively TRBD1 (6 bases). In germline, CDR1 is KGHSH, CDR2 LQKENI. Trimming stripped 0 bases from V and 2 bases from J, with 10 bases between. This CDR3 comprises 15 residues. For the CDR3, the DNA is TGTGCCAGCTCACCACCGGGCAGGGGAAACTATGGCTACACCTTC. Encoded protein: CASSPPGRGNYGYTF.

The DNA for the CDR3 is TGCGCCAGCAGTGAGGAGGACCGAGGGGGGACAAGAAGGGGGCAACCCCTCCACTTT. Protein: CASSEEDRGGTRRGQPLHF. This chain joins TRBV10-1 and TRBJ1-6; 7 positions agree with TRBD1. Trimming cost V 2 bases and J 12 bases; bases outside gene matches: 22. The CDR3 runs to 19 residues. The germline CDR1 and CDR2 sequences are WNHNN and SYGVQD (reference sequence).